This T cell receptor beta chain is from a study of T-cell memory formation after mild COVID-19. TCRdb re-derived calls from the 5' RACE reads in MiXCR, one entry per CDR3 protein. The sample lists under 350,000 distinct CDR3 sequences, 16% occurring once. Trimming removed 9 bases at V and 2 bases at J, with 12 bases between. Germline V gives CDR1 SGDLS, CDR2 YYNGEE. This CDR3 is 12 amino acids long. This clonotype was picked up a small number of times. The receptor's source is a man aged 18 to 30 who had mild COVID-19 (a few samples of this study predate the infection). Cell type and time point are not known. The chain combines TRBV9 with TRBJ2-7; TRBD1 or TRBD2 may be the D gene (5 bases each). Sequenced sample: PBMCs or a T cell subset sorted from them (not recorded which). This CDR3 reads CATLPGPYEQYV. In DNA, the CDR3 is TGTGCCACCCTCCCGGGGCCCTACGAGCAGTACGTC.